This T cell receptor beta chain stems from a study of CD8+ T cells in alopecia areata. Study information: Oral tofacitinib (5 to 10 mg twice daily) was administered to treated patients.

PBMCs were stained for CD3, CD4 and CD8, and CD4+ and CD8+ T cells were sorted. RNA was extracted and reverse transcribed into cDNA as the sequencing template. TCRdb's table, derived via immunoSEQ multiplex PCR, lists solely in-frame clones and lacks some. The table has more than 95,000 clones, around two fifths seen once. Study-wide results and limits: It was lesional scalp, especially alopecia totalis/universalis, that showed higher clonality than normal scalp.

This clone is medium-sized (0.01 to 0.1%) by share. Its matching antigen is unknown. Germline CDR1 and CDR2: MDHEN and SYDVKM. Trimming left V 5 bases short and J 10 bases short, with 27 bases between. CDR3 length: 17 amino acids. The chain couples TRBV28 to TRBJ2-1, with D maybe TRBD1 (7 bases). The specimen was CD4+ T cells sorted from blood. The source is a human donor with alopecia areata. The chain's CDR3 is CASSLYMDRRAEREQFF. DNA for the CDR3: TGTGCCAGCAGTCTATATATGGACAGGAGGGCCGAACGGGAGCAGTTCTTC.